This TCR beta chain was retrieved from a study of preoperative IRX-2 immunotherapy in early breast cancer. Germline V lookup: CDR1 SGDLS, CDR2 YYNGEE. This CDR3 region has 14 residues. Trimming took off 0 bases at V and 7 bases at J, with 13 bases between the two ends. As for treatment: preoperative locoregional IRX-2 cytokine immunotherapy. This phase Ib study tested locoregional IRX-2 cytokine immunotherapy given before surgery. Method: immunoSEQ multiplex PCR; TCRdb's copy keeps in-frame clones and lacks some. This sample has 20,000 to 30,000 clones; approximately 90% occur once, and the top ten carry about 30%.

The specimen comprised tumor tissue, sampled after IRX-2 immunotherapy. The chain is built from TRBV9 and TRBJ1-1, with D perhaps matching TRBD1 (5 bases). This receptor was taken from a human donor with breast cancer. The CDR3 DNA reads TGTGCCAGCAGCGTAGACGTATTGAGGGGTGAAGCTTTCTTT. This codes for CASSVDVLRGEAFF. The full variable domain, its missing parts supplied by reference TRBV9 and TRBJ1-1, is DSGVTQTPKHLITATGQRVTLRCSPRSGDLSVYWYQQSLDQGLQFLIQYYNGEERAKGNILERFSAQQFPDLHSELNLSSLELGDSALYFCASSVDVLRGEAFFGQGTRLTVV.